The clone carrying this T cell receptor (beta chain) has more than one count but fewer than ten. Its antigen is undetermined. The study profiled TCR beta VDJ and CDR3 using genomic DNA as template. Using its own MiXCR run on the reads, TCRdb lists one record per CDR3 protein. The table has around 430,000 distinct CDR3 sequences, under 40% seen once; the top ten hold about 0.8%. This CDR3 has 14 residues. Trimming took 1 base from V and 7 from J, leaving 10 bases between them. The data derive from a study of CD8+CD57+ T cells in acquired aplastic anemia. Background on the study: Recorded DNA amounts for sorted CD4+ and CD8+ cells had an average of 3.2 ug. Findings and caveats of the study: Researchers report that about 28 CD8+ CDR3 sequences appeared in both patients and controls.

Individuals selected for sequencing had exhibited CD8+CD57+ cell expansion on flow cytometry. Sequenced material: sorted CD4+, CD8+, or CD8+CD57+ T cells (not recorded which) from PBMCs. This sequence originates from a human donor with aplastic anemia. V gene TRBV12-3 or TRBV12-4 combines with J gene TRBJ2-2; unclear D gene. The CDR3 sequence: CASSLGEVSGELFF. The CDR3 DNA sequence: TGTGCCAGCAGTTTAGGGGAAGTTAGCGGGGAGCTGTTTTTT.